What follows is one TCR beta chain and its context. Antigen specificity is unknown. These data are taken from a study of T cell repertoires in cytomegalovirus infection. Study background: Through public TCR beta signatures, both CMV infection and matching HLA type were indicated.

TCRdb re-called the reads with MiXCR, one entry per CDR3 protein. The sample contains hundreds of thousands of distinct CDR3 sequences, 20% to 30% of which appear only once. General study results and limits: Summed frequency of public TCR beta families distinguished CMV carriers with the relevant HLA. CMV-specific HLA-C-restricted TCR beta clonotypes dominated the ex vivo response.

Trimming at V came to 7 bases and at J to 1 base, leaving 8 bases not matched to a gene. The CDR3 length is 15 residues. The V and J genes are TRBV12-3 or TRBV12-4 and TRBJ1-1, with 8 bases matching TRBD1. The receptor's source is a human donor in good health (CMV status not recorded). Some clones in this sample may be carry-over from other donors' samples. Source material: CD8+ T cells from PBMCs. The CDR3 coding sequence is TGTGCCAGCAAGGGCCCAGGGGGCACGAACACTGAAGCTTTCTTT. This gives the protein CASKGPGGTNTEAFF.